Listed below are T cell receptor beta chains from one sample, sequenced in a study of spatial heterogeneity in lung cancer. Using its own MiXCR run on the 5' RACE reads, TCRdb lists one record per CDR3 protein. The sample yields about 38,000 distinct CDR3 sequences, around 7.6% seen once. The sequencing here drew on PBMCs, taken at follow-up. The receptors come from a male donor with early-stage non-small cell lung cancer. Each CDR3 is given with its conserved first and last residue. Each record gives: V gene, clone size, D gene, J gene, CDR3 DNA, CDR3 protein. A D gene is named only where the DNA matches it firmly. Clone size is given for some rows only: seen once, a few or many times, or a class if the clone is expanded.

V gene: TRBV12-3/TRBV12-4
clone size: .
D gene: TRBD1
J gene: TRBJ2-7
CDR3 DNA: TGTGCCAGCAGCCTAAGACAGGGGGCGGACGAGCAGTACTTC
CDR3 protein: CASSLRQGADEQYF

V gene: TRBV20-1
clone size: many
D gene: TRBD2
J gene: TRBJ2-5
CDR3 DNA: TGCAGTGCTAGAGCCGGCGGGGGGTCACAAGAGACCCAGTACTTC
CDR3 protein: CSARAGGGSQETQYF

V gene: TRBV7-3
clone size: .
D gene: .
J gene: TRBJ2-1
CDR3 DNA: TGTGCCAGCAGTCAGGGCGGGGGCTATTATAGCGATGAGCAGTTCTTC
CDR3 protein: CASSQGGGYYSDEQFF

V gene: TRBV6-5
clone size: many
D gene: .
J gene: TRBJ1-1
CDR3 DNA: TGTGCCAGCAGCCCCGGGGCGAACGGCCTGGCTTTCTTT
CDR3 protein: CASSPGANGLAFF

V gene: TRBV7-3
clone size: medium-sized
D gene: .
J gene: TRBJ2-3
CDR3 DNA: TGTGCCAGCAGCTTACCGGGCACAGATACGCAGTATTTT
CDR3 protein: CASSLPGTDTQYF

V gene: TRBV2
clone size: many
D gene: .
J gene: TRBJ2-2
CDR3 DNA: TGTGCCAGCAAGGACCCCGGCGGGGAGCTGTTTTTT
CDR3 protein: CASKDPGGELFF

V gene: TRBV3-1
clone size: .
D gene: .
J gene: TRBJ1-3
CDR3 DNA: TGTGCCAGCAGCCCCCAGGAAACTTCTGGAAACACCATATATTTT
CDR3 protein: CASSPQETSGNTIYF

V gene: TRBV7-9
clone size: .
D gene: .
J gene: TRBJ1-4
CDR3 DNA: TGTGCCAGCAGCTTGGACGGGACGGTGGATAAAAAACTGTTTTTT
CDR3 protein: CASSLDGTVDKKLFF

V gene: TRBV6-2/TRBV6-3
clone size: many
D gene: .
J gene: TRBJ2-5
CDR3 DNA: TGTGCCAGCAGTTTGGACCAAGAGACCCAGTACTTC
CDR3 protein: CASSLDQETQYF

V gene: TRBV9
clone size: few
D gene: TRBD1
J gene: TRBJ1-3
CDR3 DNA: TGTGCCAGCAGCGCGGGACAGAATTCTGGAAACACCATATATTTT
CDR3 protein: CASSAGQNSGNTIYF

V gene: TRBV2
clone size: many
D gene: .
J gene: TRBJ2-7
CDR3 DNA: TGTGCCAGCAGTGAAAGTACCGAGCAGTACTTC
CDR3 protein: CASSESTEQYF

V gene: TRBV18
clone size: few
D gene: TRBD1
J gene: TRBJ2-1
CDR3 DNA: TGTGCCAGCTCCGCCGAGGGACAGCTGGTAGAGCAGTTCTTC
CDR3 protein: CASSAEGQLVEQFF

V gene: TRBV7-2
clone size: medium-sized
D gene: .
J gene: TRBJ2-1
CDR3 DNA: TGTGCCAGCAGCCCACAGGCCCAACGGGGCACCTACAATGAGCAGTTCTTC
CDR3 protein: CASSPQAQRGTYNEQFF

V gene: TRBV27
clone size: many
D gene: TRBD1
J gene: TRBJ2-1
CDR3 DNA: TGTGCCAGCGCCGGACAGGGAACTAGTGAGCAGTTCTTC
CDR3 protein: CASAGQGTSEQFF

V gene: TRBV7-9
clone size: many
D gene: TRBD2
J gene: TRBJ2-1
CDR3 DNA: TGTGCCAGCAGCTTACGGGAGGCCTTGTTATATTACAATGAGCAGTTCTTC
CDR3 protein: CASSLREALLYYNEQFF

V gene: TRBV7-9
clone size: medium-sized
D gene: .
J gene: TRBJ1-1
CDR3 DNA: TGTGCCAGCAGCCCTGTGGGAGATTCGGCTGGGAACACTGAAGCTTTCTTT
CDR3 protein: CASSPVGDSAGNTEAFF

V gene: TRBV7-9
clone size: many
D gene: .
J gene: TRBJ1-5
CDR3 DNA: TGTGCCAGCAGCTTAGGGCCAGGGCCGAAGCATTTT
CDR3 protein: CASSLGPGPKHF

V gene: TRBV11-2
clone size: many
D gene: .
J gene: TRBJ1-1
CDR3 DNA: TGTGCCAGCAGCTTTCGTCTTGAGGACACTGAAGCTTTCTTT
CDR3 protein: CASSFRLEDTEAFF

V gene: TRBV5-1
clone size: few
D gene: .
J gene: TRBJ1-3
CDR3 DNA: TGCGCCAGCAGCTTGGTCCCGACAGGCACTGGAAACACCATATATTTT
CDR3 protein: CASSLVPTGTGNTIYF

V gene: TRBV2
clone size: .
D gene: TRBD1
J gene: TRBJ2-4
CDR3 DNA: TGTGCCAGCAGCGACAGGGAAAATGCCAAAAACATTCAGTACTTC
CDR3 protein: CASSDRENAKNIQYF

V gene: TRBV18
clone size: .
D gene: .
J gene: TRBJ2-2
CDR3 DNA: TGTGCCAGCTCGCCCGAATACGGCACCGGGGAGCTGTTTTTT
CDR3 protein: CASSPEYGTGELFF

V gene: TRBV5-1
clone size: many
D gene: .
J gene: TRBJ2-1
CDR3 DNA: TGCGCCAGCAGCTCAGGGGAATACAATGAGCAGTTCTTC
CDR3 protein: CASSSGEYNEQFF

V gene: TRBV11-2
clone size: many
D gene: TRBD2
J gene: TRBJ2-1
CDR3 DNA: TGTGCCAGCAGCTTCGGACTAGCGGTCTACAATGAGCAGTTCTTC
CDR3 protein: CASSFGLAVYNEQFF

V gene: TRBV20-1
clone size: many
D gene: .
J gene: TRBJ2-7
CDR3 DNA: TGCAGTGCTAGGGGCGAGCGATCCTACGAGCAGTACTTC
CDR3 protein: CSARGERSYEQYF

V gene: TRBV2
clone size: many
D gene: .
J gene: TRBJ1-6
CDR3 DNA: TGTGCCAGCCAGGACGGATCGAGCTCCTATAATTCACCCCTCCACTTT
CDR3 protein: CASQDGSSSYNSPLHF

V gene: TRBV30
clone size: many
D gene: .
J gene: TRBJ2-7
CDR3 DNA: TGTGCCTGGAGTGTGAGCACCGGGGGCTACGAGCAGTACTTC
CDR3 protein: CAWSVSTGGYEQYF

V gene: TRBV7-9
clone size: many
D gene: .
J gene: TRBJ1-2
CDR3 DNA: TGTGCCAGCACCCCCATTTGGGAAAGCTATGGCTACACCTTC
CDR3 protein: CASTPIWESYGYTF

V gene: TRBV20-1
clone size: .
D gene: TRBD1
J gene: TRBJ2-7
CDR3 DNA: TGCAGTGCTATCCCCGACAGGGAAACCTACGAGCAGTACTTC
CDR3 protein: CSAIPDRETYEQYF

V gene: TRBV5-1
clone size: few
D gene: TRBD1
J gene: TRBJ1-5
CDR3 DNA: TGCGCCAGCAGCTTGGGTAACACAGGGGATGGTCAGCCCCAGCATTTT
CDR3 protein: CASSLGNTGDGQPQHF

V gene: TRBV20-1
clone size: many
D gene: .
J gene: TRBJ1-5
CDR3 DNA: TGCAGTGCTAGAGCAGGGGCAGGCAATCAGCCCCAGCATTTT
CDR3 protein: CSARAGAGNQPQHF

V gene: TRBV6-5
clone size: many
D gene: TRBD1
J gene: TRBJ2-5
CDR3 DNA: TGTGCCAGCAGATTGGACAGGGCCCAAGAGACCCAGTACTTC
CDR3 protein: CASRLDRAQETQYF

V gene: TRBV18
clone size: many
D gene: .
J gene: TRBJ1-5
CDR3 DNA: TGTGCCAGCTCACCATTCGACCAGGGGCTTAATCAGCCCCAGCATTTT
CDR3 protein: CASSPFDQGLNQPQHF

V gene: TRBV7-2
clone size: few
D gene: .
J gene: TRBJ2-3
CDR3 DNA: TGTGCCAGCAGCTTAGTGCTCAGAGATACGCAGTATTTT
CDR3 protein: CASSLVLRDTQYF

V gene: TRBV11-2
clone size: many
D gene: TRBD1
J gene: TRBJ1-2
CDR3 DNA: TGTGCCAGCAGCTCCAGCAGGACAGGGGGAAACTATGGCTACACCTTC
CDR3 protein: CASSSSRTGGNYGYTF

V gene: TRBV7-2
clone size: many
D gene: .
J gene: TRBJ1-1
CDR3 DNA: TGTGCCAGCAGCTTCCTTGGGCATGGAGCTTTCTTT
CDR3 protein: CASSFLGHGAFF

V gene: TRBV7-9
clone size: many
D gene: .
J gene: TRBJ2-1
CDR3 DNA: TGTGCCAGCAGCTTGGTGGTCAATGAGCAGTTCTTC
CDR3 protein: CASSLVVNEQFF

V gene: TRBV6-5
clone size: many
D gene: TRBD1
J gene: TRBJ1-2
CDR3 DNA: TGTGCCAGCAGTTATAGGGACAGCCTCTATGGCTACACCTTC
CDR3 protein: CASSYRDSLYGYTF

V gene: TRBV7-2
clone size: .
D gene: .
J gene: TRBJ2-5
CDR3 DNA: TGTGCCAGCAGGGCTATGGGGAGCCCTCAAGAGACCCAGTACTTC
CDR3 protein: CASRAMGSPQETQYF

V gene: TRBV5-6
clone size: .
D gene: .
J gene: TRBJ2-7
CDR3 DNA: TGTGCCAGCAGCTTACAGGGTTCTTACGAGCAGTACTTC
CDR3 protein: CASSLQGSYEQYF

V gene: TRBV6-6
clone size: few
D gene: .
J gene: TRBJ2-5
CDR3 DNA: TGTGCCAGCAGTTACTCGCGACAGGTCCAAGAGACCCAGTACTTC
CDR3 protein: CASSYSRQVQETQYF

V gene: TRBV6-2/TRBV6-3
clone size: .
D gene: TRBD2
J gene: TRBJ2-1
CDR3 DNA: TGTGCCAGCGGTTGGGGTTCGGGGGGAGAGCAGTTCTTC
CDR3 protein: CASGWGSGGEQFF

V gene: TRBV6-1
clone size: .
D gene: .
J gene: TRBJ1-6
CDR3 DNA: TGTGCCAGCAGTGAAGGGTACAGGGTGAATTCACCCCTCCACTTT
CDR3 protein: CASSEGYRVNSPLHF

V gene: TRBV7-9
clone size: .
D gene: .
J gene: TRBJ2-7
CDR3 DNA: TGTGCCAGCAGCTTAGGAGGTCGGTACGAGCAGTACTTC
CDR3 protein: CASSLGGRYEQYF

V gene: TRBV19
clone size: few
D gene: .
J gene: TRBJ1-5
CDR3 DNA: TGTGCCTCAAAGAGGGGGAGCAATAATCAGCCCCAGCATTTT
CDR3 protein: CASKRGSNNQPQHF

V gene: TRBV11-2
clone size: many
D gene: .
J gene: TRBJ1-2
CDR3 DNA: TGTGCCAGCAGCTTAGCGGGGGGTCACGGCTACACCTTC
CDR3 protein: CASSLAGGHGYTF

V gene: TRBV29-1
clone size: many
D gene: .
J gene: TRBJ2-1
CDR3 DNA: TGCAGCGTTGATGTCCAGGGGGGCAATGAGCAGTTCTTC
CDR3 protein: CSVDVQGGNEQFF

V gene: TRBV12-3/TRBV12-4
clone size: many
D gene: .
J gene: TRBJ1-2
CDR3 DNA: TGTGCCAGCAGTTTAGATAGGCGCAGGGTCGTTGGCTACACCTTC
CDR3 protein: CASSLDRRRVVGYTF

V gene: TRBV7-8
clone size: many
D gene: .
J gene: TRBJ2-2
CDR3 DNA: TGTGCCAGCAGCGCACCTACCGGGGAGCTGTTTTTT
CDR3 protein: CASSAPTGELFF

V gene: TRBV19
clone size: many
D gene: TRBD1
J gene: TRBJ2-7
CDR3 DNA: TGTGCCAGTAGACGGACAGGTGCCTACGAGCAGTACTTC
CDR3 protein: CASRRTGAYEQYF

V gene: TRBV7-2
clone size: many
D gene: .
J gene: TRBJ1-5
CDR3 DNA: TGTGCCAGCAGCTTAGGTCCGGGGTTGGGTCAGCCCCAGCATTTT
CDR3 protein: CASSLGPGLGQPQHF

V gene: TRBV12-3/TRBV12-4
clone size: many
D gene: TRBD1
J gene: TRBJ1-2
CDR3 DNA: TGTGCCAGCAACCAGGGGCAGGGGGCTACCTATGGCTACACCTTC
CDR3 protein: CASNQGQGATYGYTF

V gene: TRBV7-3
clone size: few
D gene: .
J gene: TRBJ2-2
CDR3 DNA: TGTGCCAGCAGCTTAACCCTGCGGGGCACCGGGGAGCTGTTTTTT
CDR3 protein: CASSLTLRGTGELFF

V gene: TRBV11-2
clone size: .
D gene: .
J gene: TRBJ1-1
CDR3 DNA: TGTGCCAGCAGCTTATCTTGGGCTCACACTGAAGCTTTCTTT
CDR3 protein: CASSLSWAHTEAFF

V gene: TRBV2
clone size: many
D gene: .
J gene: TRBJ1-1
CDR3 DNA: TGTGCCACCTGGGGCTACATGAACACTGAAGCTTTCTTT
CDR3 protein: CATWGYMNTEAFF

V gene: TRBV7-9
clone size: .
D gene: .
J gene: TRBJ1-4
CDR3 DNA: TGTGCCAGCAGCTCTTTCCTGACAGGTTCTGCAACTAATGAAAAACTGTTTTTT
CDR3 protein: CASSSFLTGSATNEKLFF